This T cell receptor (beta chain) is drawn from a study of CD8+ T cells in alopecia areata. Germline V CDR1 and CDR2: SNHLY, FYNNEI. The CDR3 extends over 18 amino acids. Trimming removed 5 bases from V and 0 bases from J; junction bases left unmatched: 12. Extraction of RNA preceded its reverse transcription into cDNA, which served as the sequencing template. Profiled with immunoSEQ multiplex PCR; TCRdb holds only in-frame clones, not every one. The sample records some 150,000 clones, less than 65% being singletons. Sequenced here: CD8+ T cells sorted from blood, sampled at week 0. The chain uses TRBV2 and TRBJ1-5; 8 bases fit TRBD1. The receptor comes from a human donor with alopecia areata. Here the CDR3 DNA reads TGTGCCAGCAGTCCCGGCAGGGACAGGACCTATAGCAATCAGCCCCAGCATTTT. This translates into CASSPGRDRTYSNQPQHF.